Presented here are 10 T cell receptor beta chains from one specimen sequenced in a study of shared clonotypes between healthy human individuals. Clones were read by immunoSEQ multiplex PCR, and TCRdb kept only the in-frame ones, dropping some. Altogether roughly 2.2 million clones are present, around 92% being singletons, with the ten largest covering around 0.35%. Material for sequencing was naive CD4+ T cells from PBMCs. Noted subset: CD45RA+ positively selected. These receptors all come from a man between 18 and 35 years old in good health. Some clones in this sample may be carry-over from other donors' samples.

The gene calls are TRBV9 and TRBJ2-3, with TRBD2 identical over 12 bases. This CDR3 is built from 15 residues. Germline CDR1 is SGDLS and CDR2 is YYNGEE. Trimming at V came to 4 bases and at J to 7 bases, leaving 7 bases not matched to a gene. This chain's CDR3 is CASSRTSGDGYTQYF. The DNA of the CDR3 is TGTGCCAGCAGCCGGACTAGCGGGGACGGTTATACGCAGTATTTT.

With respect to this clone: Other DNA sequences in this specimen translate into the identical CDR3. The chain employs TRBV27 and TRBJ1-1; possible D gene TRBD1, 5 bases. Trimming removed 3 bases at V and 5 bases at J, with 10 bases between. CDR3 length equals 13 residues. The V gene's germline CDR1 is MNHEY and CDR2 SMNVEV (reference sequence). The CDR3 DNA is TGTGCCAGCAGTTTTCCGGGGGGGACTGAAGCTTTCTTT. It codes for CASSFPGGTEAFF.

In regard to this clone: Other DNA sequences in the sample encode the same CDR3. This chain connects TRBV27 to TRBJ1-2; TRBD1 matches 9 bases. The germline CDR1 and CDR2 sequences are MNHEY and SMNVEV (reference sequence). V lost 6 bases, J lost 2 bases, and 7 bases stayed unmatched. The CDR3 loop spans 15 amino acids. The CDR3: CASSSPGQGNYGYTF. The CDR3 DNA reads TGTGCCAGCAGCAGTCCGGGACAGGGAAACTATGGCTACACCTTC.

Remarks on this clone: Different DNA sequences within this sample yield the same CDR3. This chain uses TRBV28 with TRBJ1-1; unclear D gene. Germline CDR1 is MDHEN and CDR2 is SYDVKM. This CDR3 has 14 amino acids. Trimming stripped 0 bases from V and 0 bases from J, with 5 bases between. CDR3 in amino acids: CASSLWSLNTEAFF. The CDR3 DNA is TGTGCCAGCAGTTTATGGAGTCTGAACACTGAAGCTTTCTTT.

The chain carries TRBV28 and TRBJ1-2, with 8 bases identical to TRBD1. Per germline, CDR1 MDHEN and CDR2 SYDVKM. The J segment lost 4 bases and the V segment lost 5 bases, leaving 3 bases of the junction unmatched. The CDR3 has 13 residues. The CDR3 protein is CASSRQGLYGYTF. The CDR3 nucleotides are TGTGCCAGCAGTCGACAGGGGCTCTATGGCTACACCTTC.

Concerning this clone: At the DNA level, this CDR3 is encoded by other sequences in the same sample as well. The rearrangement links TRBV20-1 to TRBJ1-1, with D possibly matching TRBD1 (6 bases). V was trimmed by 6 bases and J by 1 base, leaving 6 bases between them. CDR3 length: 11 amino acids. Germline V lookup: CDR1 DFQATT, CDR2 SNEGSKA (reference sequence). Here the CDR3 DNA reads TGCAGTGCGACAGGGAACACTGAAGCTTTCTTT. Its translation is CSATGNTEAFF.

The chain combines TRBV10-3 with TRBJ2-5; D may be TRBD1 (5 bases). Near its end, the DNA agrees better with TRBJ2-7, so the J call may be wrong. The CDR3 is made up of 14 amino acids. CDR1 is ENHRY, CDR2 SYGVKD, per germline. Here the CDR3 reads CAISDIRGSYEQYF. In DNA, the CDR3 is TGTGCCATCAGTGATATTAGGGGCTCCTACGAGCAGTACTTC.

The gene calls are TRBV2 and TRBJ1-3; D is ambiguous. CDR1 and CDR2 (germline): SNHLY, FYNNEI. The CDR3 is made up of 13 amino acids. Trimming removed 6 bases at V and 3 bases at J, with 9 bases between. Here the CDR3 reads CASRQISGNTIYF. DNA of the CDR3: TGTGCCAGCAGACAGATTAGTGGAAACACCATATATTTT.

The chain couples TRBV4-2 to TRBJ2-7; possibly TRBD2 for D (5 bases). V lost 1 base to trimming and J lost 2 bases, with 12 bases between them. The germline V gene encodes CDR1 LGHNA and CDR2 YNFKEQ. The CDR3 extends over 15 amino acids. The CDR3 region is CASSQVGDYAYEQYF. The DNA of the CDR3 is TGTGCCAGCAGCCAAGTAGGAGACTATGCCTACGAGCAGTACTTC.

This chain links TRBV6-5 with TRBJ2-7, with D possibly TRBD1 on 5 matching bases. Trimming pared 6 bases from V and 3 bases from J, leaving 12 bases between. CDR3 size: 13 residues. Germline V gene lookup returns CDR1 MNHEY and CDR2 SVGAGI. The CDR3 here is CASRRAGNYEQYF. The CDR3 region has the DNA TGTGCCAGCAGACGGGCAGGGAACTACGAGCAGTACTTC.